The clone carrying this TCR beta chain occurred many times. Its antigen is unknown. TCRdb recomputed calls from the 5' RACE reads with MiXCR, one row per CDR3 protein. This sample has some 450,000 distinct CDR3 sequences, with 17% found just once. This entry belongs to a study of CD8 T cells in ankylosing spondylitis. Study results and limitations: CD8+ disease-linked clones were present at relatively low frequencies in blood. There was a TCR beta motif, made of fewer than 10 highly homologous variants, that appeared characteristic of ankylosing spondylitis blood.

The length of the CDR3 is 15 residues. Losses at the gene ends were 6 bases for V and 6 bases for J; bases not matched to a gene: 9. Sequencing was carried out using blood, either unsorted or a sorted T cell fraction (not recorded which). The V gene is TRBV12-3 or TRBV12-4, the J gene TRBJ2-1; 9 bases are shared with TRBD2. The source of this sequence is a male donor with ankylosing spondylitis. Written as DNA, the CDR3 is TGTGCCAGCAGGAAGGATGATAGCGGGGGCAATGAGCAGTTCTTC. Translated, it gives CASRKDDSGGNEQFF.